Following are 31 T cell receptor beta chains from one sample sequenced in a study of blood T cell repertoires in COVID-19. The data were produced by immunoSEQ multiplex PCR, yet TCRdb's version contains in-frame clones alone and is incomplete. The data hold about 280,000 clones, with 88% observed a single time. The sample was peripheral blood. Source of these receptors: a young man with active or convalescent COVID-19.

The chain has TRBV28 and TRBJ2-5; no definite D call. From germline, CDR1 is MDHEN and CDR2 SYDVKM. This CDR3 has 11 residues. Trimming shortened V by 5 bases and J by 5 bases, and 6 bases separated the two germline ends. The CDR3 is CASSRSETQYF. CDR3 DNA: TGTGCCAGCAGTCGGAGCGAGACCCAGTACTTC.

This chain connects TRBV15 to TRBJ1-1, with TRBD1 as a possible D gene (5 bases). CDR1 and CDR2 from the germline V gene are LNHNV and YYDKDF (reference sequence). This CDR3 comprises 14 residues. The V gene lost 0 bases and the J gene lost 2 bases, with 7 bases spanning the gap. CDR3 sequence reads: CATSRETDNTEAFF. CDR3 DNA sequence: TGTGCCACCAGCAGAGAGACAGATAACACTGAAGCTTTCTTT.

The chain recombines TRBV5-4 with TRBJ1-6, with D possibly TRBD1 on 5 matching bases. Germline loops: CDR1 SGHNT, CDR2 YYREEE (reference sequence). Trimming shortened V by 0 bases and J by 2 bases, and 12 bases separated the two germline ends. The CDR3 extends over 17 amino acids. CDR3 loop: CASSLAQGPTYNSPLHF. The CDR3 nucleotides read TGTGCCAGCAGCTTGGCGCAGGGCCCTACCTATAATTCACCCCTCCACTTT.

The chain uses TRBV7-8 and TRBJ1-1; TRBD1 agrees at 7 bases. The CDR3 is made up of 14 amino acids. The trim removed 1 base at V and 5 bases at J, leaving 4 bases unmatched. CDR1 and CDR2 from the germline V gene are SGHVS and FQNEAQ. CDR3 sequence (DNA): TGTGCCAGCAGCTTAGGGGACAGAGGGACTGAAGCTTTCTTT. Residues: CASSLGDRGTEAFF.

In the case of this clone: At one end the junction does not follow the germline gene, possibly because of a read error. The chain is built from TRBV6-6 and TRBJ1-2, with 9 bases identical to TRBD1. CDR1 and CDR2 (germline): MNHNY, SVGAGI (reference sequence). CDR3 length: 15 amino acids. The CDR3 loop reads CASSYQRQGGYGHTF. The CDR3 coding sequence is TGTGCCAGCAGTTACCAGAGACAGGGGGGCTATGGCCACACCTTC.

This chain joins TRBV5-6 and TRBJ2-5; 9 bases align to TRBD2. Germline V gene lookup returns CDR1 SGHDT and CDR2 YYEEEE. The V gene end was trimmed by 3 bases and the J gene end by 2 bases; junction bases not matched to a gene: 8. The CDR3 loop spans 16 amino acids. DNA of the CDR3: TGTGCCAGCAGCTATAGCGGGGGTTTCCCTCAAGAGACCCAGTACTTC. Amino acid sequence: CASSYSGGFPQETQYF.

V gene TRBV9 combines with J gene TRBJ2-2, with 8 bases fitting TRBD1. This CDR3 is built from 17 residues. CDR1 and CDR2 (germline): SGDLS, YYNGEE. V was pared by 0 bases and J by 4 bases, with 8 bases of the junction left unmatched. The CDR3 protein is CASSVDPDRAGTGELFF. Written as DNA, the CDR3 is TGTGCCAGCAGCGTAGATCCGGACAGGGCGGGCACCGGGGAGCTGTTTTTT.

This clone came up many times. It is unclear where the CDR3 begins or ends on the DNA, so no DNA is shown, and the CDR3 is as TCRdb lists it. The J gene is TRBJ1-6, the V gene TRBV12-3 or TRBV12-4. Including both end residues, the CDR3 is 12 amino acids long. CDR3 sequence reads: CASSTSGGTLHF.

In regard to this clone: Additional DNA sequences in this sample encode the identical CDR3. The genes are TRBV6-4 and TRBJ1-6; no clear D. This CDR3 region has 13 residues. Trimming removed 6 bases at V and 9 bases at J, with 12 bases between. The V gene's germline CDR1 is MRHNA and CDR2 SNTAGT. In nucleotides, the CDR3 is TGTGCCAGCAGCCGAGACTATGGTTCACCCCTCCACTTT. Residues: CASSRDYGSPLHF.

On this clone: An end of the junction differs from the germline gene, which may be a read error. V is TRBV18 and J is TRBJ2-7; D gene unclear. The CDR3 is 10 residues long. Germline CDR1 and CDR2: KGHSH and LQKENI. The CDR3 reads CASSPPPSRF. The CDR3 bases are TGTGCCAGCTCACCACCCCCGAGCCGCTTC.

V and J are TRBV19 and TRBJ1-3, with D unclear. This CDR3 has 18 residues. Deletions cut 4 bases from V and 0 bases from J, with 19 bases between. In germline, CDR1 is LNHDA, CDR2 SQIVND (reference sequence). The CDR3 nucleotides are TGTGCCAGTAGTACATATTCGGTGACATCTTCCTCTGGAAACACCATATATTTT. This translates into CASSTYSVTSSSGNTIYF.

This clone was counted ten times or more. This chain connects TRBV6-5 to TRBJ2-3; TRBD1 matches at 7 bases. This CDR3 comprises 15 residues. Germline V gives CDR1 MNHEY, CDR2 SVGAGI. Trimming at V came to 6 bases and at J to 1 base, leaving 7 bases not matched to a gene. The CDR3 DNA reads as TGTGCCAGCAGACGACAGGGTTTGGGCACAGATACGCAGTATTTT. Its translation: CASRRQGLGTDTQYF.

V and J are TRBV2 and TRBJ2-1; 10 bases line up with TRBD1. V was pared by 6 bases and J by 3 bases, with 2 bases of the junction left unmatched. Germline V gives CDR1 SNHLY, CDR2 FYNNEI. The CDR3 is 14 residues long. As DNA, the CDR3 is TGTGCCAGCAGGACAGGGGGCATCTACAATGAGCAGTTCTTC. Its protein product is CASRTGGIYNEQFF.

This clone was counted once. The chain employs TRBV7-2 and TRBJ2-7, with 8 bases matching TRBD2. The CDR3 runs to 15 residues. Germline V CDR1 and CDR2: SGHTA, FQGNSA. After removal of 5 bases from V and 3 bases from J, the junction contained 9 bases not matched to a gene. The CDR3 region has the DNA TGTGCCAGCAGCCCCAGCGGGGGCGGCCTCTACGAGCAGTACTTC. Translated, it gives CASSPSGGGLYEQYF. The complete variable domain, with remaining parts taken from reference TRBV7-2 and TRBJ2-7, reads GAGVSQSPSNKVTEKGKDVELRCDPISGHTALYWYRQSLGQGLEFLIYFQGNSAPDKSGLPSDRFSAERTGGSVSTLTIQRTQQEDSAVYLCASSPSGGGLYEQYFGPGTRLTVT.

The chain is built from TRBV5-6 and TRBJ1-2; D perhaps matches TRBD1 (5 bases). CDR3 length: 16 residues. V lost 2 bases, J lost 5 bases, and 19 bases lay in between. CDR1 and CDR2 (germline): SGHDT, YYEEEE. CDR3 amino acids: CASSFPTQGPVYGYTF. CDR3 in DNA: TGTGCCAGCAGCTTCCCTACGCAGGGTCCAGTGTATGGCTACACCTTC.

V usage is TRBV21-1 and J usage is TRBJ1-2; TRBD1 reflects the table's D call only, with no check against the DNA. TRBV21-1 is a pseudogene locus. The CDR3 spans 14 residues. CDR3 residues: CASSKARQDYGYTF. Written as DNA, the CDR3 is TGTGCCAGCAGCAAAGCCAGACAGGACTATGGCTACACCTTC.

The chain links TRBV12-5 to TRBJ2-7; D possibly corresponds to TRBD1 (5 bases). The CDR3 is 13 amino acids. Germline-derived CDR1 and CDR2 are LGHNT and FRNRAP. V was shortened by 7 bases and J by 2 bases, with 12 bases between the two germline ends. CDR3 in amino acids: CASVQGHTYEQYF. The DNA for the CDR3 is TGTGCTAGTGTCCAGGGCCACACCTACGAGCAGTACTTC.

V gene TRBV5-1 combines with J gene TRBJ1-3, with TRBD1 matching 7 bases. Trimming removed 4 bases from V and 7 bases from J; junction bases left unmatched: 8. The CDR3 covers 14 residues. Germline V CDR1 and CDR2: SGHRS, YFSETQ. The CDR3 region is CASSATGDSNTIYF. The CDR3 DNA reads TGCGCCAGCAGCGCCACAGGGGACTCTAACACCATATATTTT.

This sequence joins TRBV4-1 and TRBJ1-5; TRBD1 might be the D (5 bases). The V and J ends lost 0 bases and 3 bases respectively, with 12 bases between them. Per the germline V gene, CDR1 is MGHRA and CDR2 is YSYEKL. CDR3 length: 16 residues. The CDR3 nucleotides are TGCGCCAGCAGCCAAGACGGGCAGGGTGTCAATCAGCCCCAGCATTTT. Protein sequence: CASSQDGQGVNQPQHF.

V gene TRBV4-2 combines with J gene TRBJ2-2, with TRBD2 matching 8 bases. V lost 0 bases, J lost 7 bases, and 16 bases stayed unmatched. The CDR3 has 19 amino acids. The germline gives CDR1 LGHNA, CDR2 YNFKEQ. The CDR3 bases are TGTGCCAGCAGCCAAGAGGTCCCAGCGGGGGACCTGAGTGACGGGGAGCTGTTTTTT. Translating gives CASSQEVPAGDLSDGELFF.

The chain joins TRBV12-1 to TRBJ2-7; TRBD2 is taken as the D call from the table, unchecked against the DNA. TRBV12-1 corresponds to a pseudogene. The CDR3 is made up of 16 amino acids. This chain's CDR3 is CASSFVMTSGPYEQYF. The DNA of the CDR3 is TGTGCCAGCAGCTTTGTCATGACTAGCGGACCCTACGAGCAGTACTTC.

This clone has only one observation. The rearrangement links TRBV9 to TRBJ2-1, with TRBD1 matching 7 bases. Germline V CDR1 and CDR2: SGDLS, YYNGEE. Germline trimming cut 0 bases from V and 9 bases from J; bases unmatched to any gene: 9. The CDR3 has 15 amino acids. The CDR3, as DNA: TGTGCCAGCAGCGTAGGTGGTATGGGGACAGCTGAGCAGTTCTTC. This codes for CASSVGGMGTAEQFF.

The chain employs TRBV7-9 and TRBJ1-2, with D perhaps matching TRBD1 (5 bases). From germline, CDR1 is SEHNR and CDR2 FQNEAQ (reference sequence). With 8 bases removed from V and 3 bases from J, the gap between germline ends came to 13 bases. This CDR3 has 13 amino acids. The CDR3 DNA reads TGTGCCAGCTCCCCCGGGGGAGACTATGGCTACACCTTC. This codes for CASSPGGDYGYTF.

This chain uses TRBV18 with TRBJ1-1; no reliable D call. In germline, CDR1 is KGHSH, CDR2 LQKENI. The CDR3 runs to 14 residues. The V gene lost 4 bases and the J gene lost 1 base, with 10 bases spanning the gap. This chain's CDR3 is CASSQDIGNTEAFF. The CDR3, as DNA: TGTGCCAGCTCACAAGATATCGGGAACACTGAAGCTTTCTTT. Combining the CDR3 with reference TRBV18 and TRBJ1-1 gives the whole variable domain NAGVMQNPRHLVRRRGQEARLRCSPMKGHSHVYWYRQLPEEGLKFMVYLQKENIIDESGMPKERFSAEFPKEGPSILRIQQVVRGDSAAYFCASSQDIGNTEAFFGQGTRLTVV.

This chain joins TRBV2 and TRBJ2-1; a possible D gene is TRBD1 (6 bases). V lost 3 bases to trimming and J lost 9 bases, with 15 bases between them. Germline V lookup: CDR1 SNHLY, CDR2 FYNNEI. This CDR3 is built from 14 residues. The CDR3 coding sequence is TGTGCCAGCAGTGAGGTAGACAGGCCCGGTGAGCAGTTCTTC. Residues: CASSEVDRPGEQFF. The full variable domain, rest sourced from reference TRBV2 and TRBJ2-1, is EPEVTQTPSHQVTQMGQEVILRCVPISNHLYFYWYRQILGQKVEFLVSFYNNEISEKSEIFDDQFSVERPDGSNFTLKIRSTKLEDSAMYFCASSEVDRPGEQFFGPGTRLTVL.

The chain carries TRBV6-5 and TRBJ1-2, with D maybe TRBD1 (6 bases). The germline V gene has CDR1 MNHEY and CDR2 SVGAGI. The CDR3 extends over 14 amino acids. V was pared by 0 bases and J by 3 bases, with 8 bases between. This CDR3 is CASSYSTGHYGYTF. In nucleotides, the CDR3 is TGTGCCAGCAGTTACTCGACAGGTCACTATGGCTACACCTTC.

This chain joins TRBV7-8 and TRBJ2-5, with D maybe TRBD1 (7 bases). This CDR3 spans 18 amino acids. Germline V gene lookup returns CDR1 SGHVS and CDR2 FQNEAQ. V was shortened by 5 bases and J by 2 bases, with 24 bases between the two germline ends. CDR3 sequence reads: CASSTFSLRDRVQETQYF. CDR3 sequence (DNA): TGTGCCAGCAGCACCTTCTCGTTGCGGGACAGAGTACAAGAGACCCAGTACTTC.

The J gene is TRBJ2-6, the V gene TRBV2; 7 nucleotides line up with TRBD2. Germline values: CDR1 SNHLY, CDR2 FYNNEI. This CDR3 comprises 19 residues. CDR3 sequence: CAIPHWRGIRASGANVLTF. The CDR3 bases are TGTGCAATCCCCCACTGGCGGGGGATACGAGCCTCTGGGGCCAACGTCCTGACTTTC.

The chain links TRBV3-1 (or the pseudogene TRBV3-2) to TRBJ2-7, with TRBD2 as a possible D gene (7 bases). Deletions cut 3 bases from V and 1 base from J, with 16 bases between. This CDR3 comprises 16 residues. Germline CDR1 and CDR2: LGHDT and YNNKEL (reference sequence). CDR3 nucleotides: TGTGCCAGCAGCCAGGGGGGGCTGCGGGTGTCCTACGAGCAGTACTTC. Protein product: CASSQGGLRVSYEQYF.

The chain recombines TRBV6-5 with TRBJ2-2, with D possibly matching TRBD1 (6 bases). The germline V and J ends were trimmed by 5 bases and 6 bases, with 16 bases remaining between them. Germline V gives CDR1 MNHEY, CDR2 SVGAGI. The CDR3 spans 15 residues. This CDR3 reads CASSQDSGIAGELFF. CDR3 sequence (DNA): TGTGCCAGCAGTCAGGACAGCGGTATCGCCGGGGAGCTGTTTTTT.

As for this clone: Because the CDR3's place on the DNA is in doubt, the DNA is left out and the CDR3 is given as listed by TCRdb. V is TRBV19 and J is TRBJ1-6; the D call of TRBD1 is as the table states it, not checked on the DNA. Termini included, the CDR3 measures 14 amino acids. Germline values: CDR1 LNHDA, CDR2 SQIVND (reference sequence). The CDR3 is CASTSADMASPLHF.